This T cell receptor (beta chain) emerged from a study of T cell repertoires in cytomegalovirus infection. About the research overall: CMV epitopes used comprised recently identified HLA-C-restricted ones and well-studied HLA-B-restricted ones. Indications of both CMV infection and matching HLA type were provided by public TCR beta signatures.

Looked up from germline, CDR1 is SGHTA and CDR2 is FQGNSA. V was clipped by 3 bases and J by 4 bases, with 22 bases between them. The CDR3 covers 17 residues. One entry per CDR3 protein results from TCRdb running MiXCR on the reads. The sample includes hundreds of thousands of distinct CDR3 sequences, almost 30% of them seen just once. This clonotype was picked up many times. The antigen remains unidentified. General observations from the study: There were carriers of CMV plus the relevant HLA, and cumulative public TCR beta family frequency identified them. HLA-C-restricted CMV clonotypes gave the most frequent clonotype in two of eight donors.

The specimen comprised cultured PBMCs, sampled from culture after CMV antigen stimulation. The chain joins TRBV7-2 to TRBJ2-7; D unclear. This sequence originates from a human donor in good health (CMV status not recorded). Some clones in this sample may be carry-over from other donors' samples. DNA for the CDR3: TGTGCCAGCAGCTTCTTGGTATCGGTACGGAAACGTTACGAGCAGTACTTC. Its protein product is CASSFLVSVRKRYEQYF.